Shown below are 21 T cell receptor beta chains from a single sample sequenced in a study of blood T cell repertoires in COVID-19. The assay was immunoSEQ multiplex PCR, and TCRdb's table has in-frame clones only and misses some. The sample carries about 310,000 clones, around 90% recorded once. Sequencing was carried out using peripheral blood. The receptor source for this set is a man over 45 with active or convalescent COVID-19.

This sequence joins TRBV6-1 and TRBJ1-1; D is unresolved. The CDR3 sequence is 15 residues long. Germline V gene lookup returns CDR1 MNHNS and CDR2 SASEGT. V was clipped by 5 bases and J by 1 base, with 14 bases between them. This chain's CDR3 is CASSPEATWNTEAFF. DNA for the CDR3: TGTGCCAGCAGTCCTGAGGCCACTTGGAACACTGAAGCTTTCTTT.

The chain is built from TRBV9 and TRBJ2-2, with TRBD2 identical over 12 bases. Per the germline V gene, CDR1 is SGDLS and CDR2 is YYNGEE. The junction had 7 bases not matched to a gene; V was cut back by 0 bases and J by 4 bases. The CDR3 length is 18 residues. CDR3 amino acids: CASSVGLAGGRGTGELFF. Written as DNA, the CDR3 is TGTGCCAGCAGCGTAGGGCTAGCGGGGGGGCGTGGCACCGGGGAGCTGTTTTTT.

CDR3 DNA sequence: TGTGCCAGCAGTTCGATAGCGGGAGCCTACGAGCAGTACTTC. Protein sequence: CASSSIAGAYEQYF. The chain links TRBV6-5 to TRBJ2-7; 9 bases match TRBD2. Germline V gene lookup returns CDR1 MNHEY and CDR2 SVGAGI. V lost 4 bases and J lost 2; bases outside the gene matches: 3. The CDR3 extends over 14 amino acids.

J is TRBJ2-7 and V is TRBV6-5; D not resolved. V lost 8 bases and J lost 3, with 17 bases in between. The CDR3 has 14 amino acids. Looked up from germline, CDR1 is MNHEY and CDR2 is SVGAGI. CDR3 sequence: CASSRLTPFYEQYF. The DNA for the CDR3 is TGTGCCAGCTCCAGGCTCACCCCATTCTACGAGCAGTACTTC.

This clone showed up just once. This rearrangement joins TRBV29-1 to TRBJ1-5; 11 bases match TRBD1. The CDR3 length is 13 residues. Germline V lookup: CDR1 SQVTM, CDR2 ANQGSEA. The ends lost 5 bases at V and 7 bases at J; junction bases unmatched: 4. The CDR3 coding sequence is TGCAGCGTTCAGGGACAGGGGGGCCAGCCCCAGCATTTT. It translates to CSVQGQGGQPQHF. Together with reference TRBV29-1 and TRBJ1-5, the CDR3 gives the full variable domain: SAVISQKPSRDICQRGTSLTIQCQVDSQVTMMFWYRQQPGQSLTLIATANQGSEATYESGFVIDKFPISRPNLTFSTLTVSNMSPEDSSIYLCSVQGQGGQPQHFGDGTRLSIL.

The chain has TRBV5-1 and TRBJ1-2; tentative D call: TRBD1 (5 bases). The CDR3 sequence is 13 residues long. V gave up 0 bases and J gave up 2 bases, with 5 bases separating them. Germline-derived CDR1 and CDR2 are SGHRS and YFSETQ. The CDR3 coding sequence is TGCGCCAGCAGCTTGGGACAGAACTATGGCTACACCTTC. It specifies CASSLGQNYGYTF. The entire variable domain, with the rest obtained from reference TRBV5-1 and TRBJ1-2, is as follows: KAGVTQTPRYLIKTRGQQVTLSCSPISGHRSVSWYQQTPGQGLQFLFEYFSETQRNKGNFPGRFSGRQFSNSRSEMNVSTLELGDSALYLCASSLGQNYGYTFGSGTRLTVV.

This clone was observed a handful of times. The rearrangement uses TRBV10-3 and TRBJ2-7; a possible D gene is TRBD2 (5 bases). V was cut by 0 bases and J by 6 bases, with 12 bases left in between. CDR3 length: 14 residues. Germline V gives CDR1 ENHRY, CDR2 SYGVKD. The CDR3 region has the DNA TGTGCCATCAGTGAGTCCTACAGTCGGGGCGAGCAGTACTTC. Its translation is CAISESYSRGEQYF.

This clone was found once. V gene TRBV28 combines with J gene TRBJ2-7, with 7 positions matching TRBD1. CDR1 and CDR2 (germline): MDHEN, SYDVKM. After removal of 8 bases from V and 3 bases from J, the junction contained 7 bases not matched to a gene. The CDR3 consists of 13 residues. The CDR3, as DNA: TGTGCCAGCCGACAGGGCGGTATCTACGAGCAGTACTTC. Its translation: CASRQGGIYEQYF.

CDR3 in amino acids: CASRLWRAQETQYF. For the CDR3, the DNA is TGTGCCAGCCGACTTTGGAGAGCCCAAGAGACCCAGTACTTC. V and J are TRBV6-5 and TRBJ2-5; no firm D call. Germline CDR1 MNHEY, CDR2 SVGAGI. Deletions cut 8 bases from V and 1 base from J, with 14 bases between. There are 14 residues in the CDR3.

The V gene is TRBV5-8, the J gene TRBJ2-7; 7 bases agree with TRBD1. The ends lost 3 bases at V and 5 bases at J; junction bases unmatched: 11. The CDR3 spans 15 residues. From germline, CDR1 is SGHTS and CDR2 YDEGEE. The DNA for the CDR3 is TGTGCCAGCAGCTCGGACCTGACAGGGCTGGACGAGCAGTACTTC. Translating it yields CASSSDLTGLDEQYF. Full variable domain (outside the CDR3, taken from reference TRBV5-8 and TRBJ2-7): EAGVTQSPTHLIKTRGQQATLRCSPISGHTSVYWYQQALGLGLQFLLWYDEGEERNRGNFPPRFSGRQFPNYSSELNVNALELEDSALYLCASSSDLTGLDEQYFGPGTRLTVT.

The gene calls are TRBV28 and TRBJ1-1; 7 positions match TRBD1. This CDR3 contains 14 residues. Germline V gives CDR1 MDHEN, CDR2 SYDVKM. The V and J ends lost 3 bases and 6 bases, in that order; junction bases with no gene match: 7. The CDR3 reads CASSFVDREAEAFF. CDR3 DNA: TGTGCCAGCAGTTTTGTCGACAGGGAGGCTGAAGCTTTCTTT.

J is TRBJ2-1 and V is TRBV30; TRBD2 matches at 14 bases. CDR1 is GTSNPN, CDR2 SVGIG, per germline (reference sequence). The length of the CDR3 is 14 residues. Unmatched junction bases numbered 3, after V lost 0 bases and J lost 11 bases. CDR3: CAWSVTSGRAKQFF. For the CDR3, the DNA is TGTGCCTGGAGTGTGACTAGCGGGAGGGCCAAGCAGTTCTTC. The full variable domain, its missing parts supplied by reference TRBV30 and TRBJ2-1, is SQTIHQWPATLVQPVGSPLSLECTVEGTSNPNLYWYRQAAGRGLQLLFYSVGIGQISSEVPQNLSASRPQDRQFILSSKKLLLSDSGFYLCAWSVTSGRAKQFFGPGTRLTVL.

This clone has a handful of counts. The J gene is TRBJ2-5, the V gene TRBV4-3; 11 bases fit TRBD2. This CDR3 contains 16 residues. CDR1 and CDR2 (germline): LGHNA, YSLEER. The J segment lost 4 bases and the V segment lost 4 bases, leaving 8 bases of the junction unmatched. This CDR3 reads CASSRGLAGLGETQYF. Written as DNA, the CDR3 is TGCGCCAGCAGCCGTGGACTAGCGGGCCTGGGAGAGACCCAGTACTTC.

This rearrangement joins TRBV4-2 to TRBJ1-3; D is perhaps TRBD1 (5 bases). The CDR3 consists of 15 residues. Between the trimmed V and J ends, which lost 3 bases and 2 bases, there was a span of 11 bases. Germline V gene lookup returns CDR1 LGHNA and CDR2 YNFKEQ. The CDR3 spells CASSQGGAAGNTIYF. The CDR3 DNA sequence: TGTGCCAGCAGCCAGGGCGGGGCAGCTGGAAACACCATATATTTT.

The CDR3 sequence is CASSHPQGAGAFF. CDR3 DNA sequence: TGTGCCAGCAGTCATCCCCAGGGGGCGGGAGCTTTCTTT. The V and J genes are TRBV28 and TRBJ1-1; 8 positions agree with TRBD1. Trimming took 5 bases from V and 10 from J; bases not matched to a gene: 9. The CDR3 is made up of 13 amino acids. Germline-derived CDR1 and CDR2 are MDHEN and SYDVKM.

In DNA, the CDR3 is TGTGCCAGCCGTGGCGGCTCAGCGAACACCGGGGAGCTGTTTTTT. Protein sequence: CASRGGSANTGELFF. The genes are TRBV2 and TRBJ2-2; no clear D gene. With 8 bases removed from V and 0 bases from J, the gap between germline ends came to 13 bases. Per germline, CDR1 SNHLY and CDR2 FYNNEI. The CDR3 is 15 amino acids. Based on the CDR3 plus reference TRBV2 and TRBJ2-2, the full variable domain is EPEVTQTPSHQVTQMGQEVILRCVPISNHLYFYWYRQILGQKVEFLVSFYNNEISEKSEIFDDQFSVERPDGSNFTLKIRSTKLEDSAMYFCASRGGSANTGELFFGEGSRLTVL.

V gene TRBV3-1 (or the pseudogene TRBV3-2) combines with J gene TRBJ1-4; tentatively, D is TRBD1 (6 bases). In germline, CDR1 is LGHDT, CDR2 YNNKEL (reference sequence). V shed 1 base and J shed 2 bases, with 11 bases lying between them. This CDR3 is 16 amino acids long. CDR3: CASSQGAGETNEKLFF. The CDR3 bases are TGTGCCAGCAGCCAAGGGGCAGGGGAGACTAATGAAAAACTGTTTTTT.

The chain employs TRBV28 and TRBJ2-7, with TRBD2 as a possible D gene (5 bases). The germline V gene encodes CDR1 MDHEN and CDR2 SYDVKM. The CDR3 totals 16 residues. V was clipped by 2 bases and J by 6 bases, with 20 bases between them. The CDR3 is CASSLPGDADKGEQYF. CDR3 sequence (DNA): TGTGCCAGCAGTTTACCCGGGGATGCCGATAAAGGCGAGCAGTACTTC.

This clone was seen more than once but under ten times. The chain joins TRBV11-1 to TRBJ2-5; D not resolved. CDR1 is SGHAT, CDR2 FQDESV, per germline (reference sequence). V dropped 7 bases and J dropped 2 bases, with 14 bases sitting between them. This CDR3 spans 14 amino acids. For the CDR3, the DNA is TGTGCCAGCAACCGAGGTGATCCGCAAGAGACCCAGTACTTC. As protein: CASNRGDPQETQYF. The full variable domain, rest sourced from reference TRBV11-1 and TRBJ2-5, is EAEVAQSPRYKITEKSQAVAFWCDPISGHATLYWYRQILGQGPELLVQFQDESVVDDSQLPKDRFSAERLKGVDSTLKIQPAELGDSAMYLCASNRGDPQETQYFGPGTRLLVL.

This chain joins TRBV6-5 and TRBJ1-6; no clear D gene. CDR3 length: 13 amino acids. Germline CDR1 MNHEY, CDR2 SVGAGI. Between the trimmed V and J ends, which lost 5 bases and 4 bases, there was a span of 6 bases. The CDR3: CASSLQYNSPLHF. The CDR3 nucleotides are TGTGCCAGCAGTCTACAGTATAATTCACCCCTCCACTTT.

The rearrangement uses TRBV9 and TRBJ1-2; no reliable D call. CDR1 and CDR2 from the germline V gene are SGDLS and YYNGEE. The CDR3 covers 13 residues. V was trimmed by 0 bases and J by 8 bases, leaving 11 bases between them. In DNA form, the CDR3 reads TGTGCCAGCAGCGTAGATCAGGACTCCGGCTACACCTTC. It encodes CASSVDQDSGYTF. Full variable domain (outside the CDR3, taken from reference TRBV9 and TRBJ1-2): DSGVTQTPKHLITATGQRVTLRCSPRSGDLSVYWYQQSLDQGLQFLIQYYNGEERAKGNILERFSAQQFPDLHSELNLSSLELGDSALYFCASSVDQDSGYTFGSGTRLTVV.